These 25 T cell receptor beta chains were all obtained from the same sample, sequenced in a study of cytomegalovirus exposure and HLA in healthy donors. Generated by immunoSEQ multiplex PCR, the TCRdb table keeps only in-frame clones and is missing some. Of 65,000 to 80,000 clones in the sample, 90% to 95% were seen once. Sequenced sample: PBMCs. The receptors here all came from a woman aged 18-35 years in good health and CMV-seropositive.

The chain recombines TRBV30 with TRBJ2-3; no clear D. The germline CDR1 and CDR2 sequences are GTSNPN and SVGIG (reference sequence). This CDR3 region has 13 residues. Trimming cost V 4 bases and J 6 bases, with 14 bases left between them. CDR3: CAWIPGSRDTQYF. The CDR3, as DNA: TGTGCCTGGATACCCGGGTCTAGGGATACGCAGTATTTT.

V is TRBV6-5 and J is TRBJ1-5; tentative D call: TRBD1 (6 bases). The germline V gene encodes CDR1 MNHEY and CDR2 SVGAGI. There are 14 residues in the CDR3. Trimming removed 5 bases at V and 3 bases at J, with 11 bases between. CDR3 nucleotides: TGTGCCAGCAGTCCGACAGGCGTCAATCAGCCCCAGCATTTT. This sequence encodes CASSPTGVNQPQHF.

This chain uses TRBV13 with TRBJ1-2; 7 bases are a match to TRBD1. The CDR3 totals 13 residues. The V and J ends lost 4 bases and 5 bases, in that order; junction bases with no gene match: 4. Germline CDR1 and CDR2: PRHDT and FYEKMQ (reference sequence). The CDR3 region is CASSYRGDYGYTF. The CDR3 DNA follows: TGTGCCAGCAGCTACAGGGGTGATTATGGCTACACCTTC.

This clone was seen a single time. The chain joins TRBV7-3 to TRBJ2-1, with TRBD1 matching over 9 bases. J lost 2 bases, V lost 4 bases, and 3 bases had no gene match. The CDR3 totals 15 residues. Germline V gives CDR1 SGHTA, CDR2 FQGTGA. CDR3 sequence reads: CASSSQGATYNEQFF. In DNA, the CDR3 is TGTGCCAGCAGCTCACAGGGGGCCACCTACAATGAGCAGTTCTTC.

The chain uses TRBV10-3 and TRBJ2-7; 9 bases agree with TRBD2. Germline-derived CDR1 and CDR2 are ENHRY and SYGVKD. V was clipped by 9 bases and J by 5 bases; unmatched bases: 11. This CDR3 is 14 amino acids long. The CDR3 nucleotides are TGTGCCATGGCAAGCGGGAGGATGGTCAACGAGCAGTACTTC. Amino acids: CAMASGRMVNEQYF.

The V gene is TRBV6-5, the J gene TRBJ2-7, with D maybe TRBD2 (5 bases). The germline CDR1 and CDR2 sequences are MNHEY and SVGAGI. This CDR3 contains 13 residues. V was clipped by 10 bases and J by 1 base, with 14 bases between them. CDR3 coding DNA: TGTGCCACCATCCGAGGCGGGTCCTACGAGCAGTACTTC. Amino acids: CATIRGGSYEQYF.

The chain carries TRBV9 and TRBJ1-2, with 11 bases that match TRBD1. CDR1 and CDR2 (germline): SGDLS, YYNGEE. J lost 4 bases, V lost 0 bases, and 5 bases had no gene match. The CDR3 extends over 16 amino acids. The CDR3, as DNA: TGTGCCAGCAGCGTAGGGACAGGGGGCGGAAGCTATGGCTACACCTTC. Protein: CASSVGTGGGSYGYTF.

The chain uses TRBV25-1 and TRBJ1-4; D not resolved. The CDR3 sequence is 15 residues long. V was shortened by 4 bases and J by 0 bases, with 9 bases between the two germline ends. From germline, CDR1 is MGHDK and CDR2 SYGVNS. This CDR3 reads CASSAGIATNEKLFF. Here the CDR3 DNA reads TGTGCCAGCAGTGCCGGGATCGCAACTAATGAAAAACTGTTTTTT.

The genes are TRBV6-5 and TRBJ2-2; 12 positions agree with TRBD2. V was clipped by 6 bases and J by 5 bases; unmatched bases: 1. The CDR3 is 14 amino acids. The V gene's germline CDR1 is MNHEY and CDR2 SVGAGI. The CDR3: CASRTSGGTGELFF. The CDR3 DNA follows: TGTGCCAGCAGAACTAGCGGGGGGACCGGGGAGCTGTTTTTT.

This rearrangement joins TRBV29-1 to TRBJ2-1; 8 nucleotides agree with TRBD1. In germline, CDR1 is SQVTM, CDR2 ANQGSEA. CDR3 length: 15 residues. Trimming cost V 2 bases and J 5 bases; bases outside gene matches: 8. The CDR3 protein is CSVESQGAFDNEQFF. For the CDR3, the DNA is TGCAGCGTTGAAAGTCAGGGGGCCTTCGACAATGAGCAGTTCTTC.

The chain uses TRBV19 and TRBJ2-6, with 7 positions matching TRBD1. V lost 5 bases, J lost 3 bases, and 7 bases stayed unmatched. The CDR3 is 16 residues long. Looked up from germline, CDR1 is LNHDA and CDR2 is SQIVND (reference sequence). CDR3 sequence: CASSLGGSVGANVLTF. CDR3 nucleotide sequence: TGTGCCAGTAGTTTAGGGGGCAGCGTTGGGGCCAACGTCCTGACTTTC.

This chain joins TRBV7-6 and TRBJ2-7, with TRBD2 matching 11 bases. The CDR3 runs to 15 residues. CDR1 is SGHVS and CDR2 is FNYEAQ in the germline V gene. V lost 1 base and J lost 6; bases outside the gene matches: 5. CDR3 region: CASSLETSGSGEQYF. CDR3 in DNA: TGTGCCAGCAGCTTAGAAACTAGCGGGAGTGGCGAGCAGTACTTC.

This rearrangement joins TRBV7-2 to TRBJ2-1, with unresolved D. The CDR3 consists of 13 residues. The germline V gene has CDR1 SGHTA and CDR2 FQGNSA. V was trimmed by 2 bases and J by 6 bases, leaving 8 bases between them. The CDR3 loop is CASSLYSPNEQFF. CDR3 coding DNA: TGTGCCAGCAGCTTATACAGCCCCAATGAGCAGTTCTTC. The full variable domain, completed using reference TRBV7-2 and TRBJ2-1, is GAGVSQSPSNKVTEKGKDVELRCDPISGHTALYWYRQSLGQGLEFLIYFQGNSAPDKSGLPSDRFSAERTGGSVSTLTIQRTQQEDSAVYLCASSLYSPNEQFFGPGTRLTVL.

V and J are TRBV6-1 and TRBJ2-7; tentative D call: TRBD1 (5 bases). The V end lost 4 bases, the J end lost 3 bases, and 19 bases lay between the germline ends. CDR3 length equals 16 residues. The germline V gene encodes CDR1 MNHNS and CDR2 SASEGT. CDR3 DNA: TGTGCCAGCAGTGTGGTACAGGACCCATCCAACTACGAGCAGTACTTC. Translated: CASSVVQDPSNYEQYF.

This clone was detected once. The V gene is TRBV7-2, the J gene TRBJ2-5; 12 bases map to TRBD2. The CDR3 is made up of 16 amino acids. The trim removed 5 bases at V and 2 bases at J, leaving 6 bases unmatched. Germline V gene data show CDR1 as SGHTA and CDR2 as FQGNSA. This CDR3 is CASSGMGLAGQETQYF. CDR3 bases: TGTGCCAGCAGCGGCATGGGACTAGCGGGTCAAGAGACCCAGTACTTC.

The chain links TRBV6-5 to TRBJ1-4; no clear D gene. The CDR3 consists of 15 residues. Trimming cost V 4 bases and J 0 bases, with 9 bases left between them. The germline V gene encodes CDR1 MNHEY and CDR2 SVGAGI. The CDR3 coding sequence is TGTGCCAGCAGTTCCACCGGGACAACTAATGAAAAACTGTTTTTT. Its translation: CASSSTGTTNEKLFF.

The CDR3, as DNA: TGTGCCAGCAGCTCTCCCCTCCGGGACAGGGGCTACAATGAGCAGTTCTTC. It yields the protein CASSSPLRDRGYNEQFF. The chain employs TRBV7-6 and TRBJ2-1; 10 nucleotides agree with TRBD1. This CDR3 is built from 17 residues. Germline assignment: CDR1 SGHVS and CDR2 FNYEAQ. The junction had 9 bases not matched to a gene; V was cut back by 4 bases and J by 3 bases.

This clone showed up just once. The gene calls are TRBV9 and TRBJ2-1; 12 nucleotides align to TRBD2. V was clipped by 4 bases and J by 5 bases; unmatched bases: 10. Per the germline V gene, CDR1 is SGDLS and CDR2 is YYNGEE. The CDR3 runs to 17 residues. The CDR3 loop is CASSPHGTSGLNNEQFF. In nucleotides, the CDR3 is TGTGCCAGCAGCCCCCACGGGACTAGCGGGCTAAACAATGAGCAGTTCTTC.

The gene calls are TRBV2 and TRBJ2-5; a weak D match, TRBD1 (6 bases). Germline V gene lookup returns CDR1 SNHLY and CDR2 FYNNEI. The germline V and J ends were trimmed by 6 bases and 9 bases, with 20 bases remaining between them. This CDR3 region has 14 residues. The CDR3 region is CASRQGGGVGPQYF. CDR3 DNA: TGTGCCAGCAGGCAAGGGGGTGGCGTGGGCCCCCAGTACTTC.

V gene TRBV30 combines with J gene TRBJ2-7; TRBD1 matches 9 bases. The CDR3 contains 13 residues. Germline V lookup: CDR1 GTSNPN, CDR2 SVGIG (reference sequence). V shed 8 bases, J shed 2 bases, and the junction held 7 bases outside the gene matches. DNA for the CDR3: TGTGCCGTGGACAGGGGAAGCCCCTACGAGCAGTACTTC. Translated, it gives CAVDRGSPYEQYF.

The gene calls are TRBV29-1 and TRBJ1-2; 7 nucleotides match TRBD1. Germline V gives CDR1 SQVTM, CDR2 ANQGSEA. The CDR3 totals 12 residues. Trimming at V came to 4 bases and at J to 6 bases, leaving 5 bases not matched to a gene. In nucleotides, the CDR3 is TGCAGCGTTGTTGGGACAGTCCATGGCTACACCTTC. This encodes CSVVGTVHGYTF.

This rearrangement joins TRBV29-1 to TRBJ2-1; D might be TRBD1 (5 bases). Germline V gene sequence: CDR1 SQVTM, CDR2 ANQGSEA. V lost 4 bases and J 5 bases, leaving 12 bases between the germline ends. This CDR3 is built from 13 residues. The DNA for the CDR3 is TGCAGCGTTGCCCCGACAGTGAACAATGAGCAGTTCTTC. As protein: CSVAPTVNNEQFF.

The rearrangement uses TRBV7-9 and TRBJ2-3, with no clear D. The germline V and J ends were trimmed by 4 bases and 3 bases, with 11 bases remaining between them. Germline CDR1 is SEHNR and CDR2 is FQNEAQ (reference sequence). The CDR3 totals 14 residues. The CDR3 loop is CASSSTRGTDTQYF. DNA for the CDR3: TGTGCCAGCAGCTCCACTCGAGGTACAGATACGCAGTATTTT.

The V call is TRBV19, the J call TRBJ1-2; the D gene is possibly TRBD1 (6 bases). Germline V gene lookup returns CDR1 LNHDA and CDR2 SQIVND (reference sequence). The CDR3 consists of 15 residues. Trimming removed 7 bases at V and 4 bases at J, with 19 bases between. The DNA of the CDR3 is TGTGCCAGTACTCCGGGACACCGCACTCCCTATGGCTACACCTTC. It specifies CASTPGHRTPYGYTF. Using reference TRBV19 and TRBJ1-2 for the parts outside the CDR3, the full variable domain is DGGITQSPKYLFRKEGQNVTLSCEQNLNHDAMYWYRQDPGQGLRLIYYSQIVNDFQKGDIAEGYSVSREKKESFPLTVTSAQKNPTAFYLCASTPGHRTPYGYTFGSGTRLTVV.

V and J are TRBV11-2 and TRBJ1-4; D gene unclear. This CDR3 region has 17 residues. Trimming took 7 bases from V and 5 from J, leaving 23 bases between them. The germline V gene encodes CDR1 SGHAT and CDR2 FQNNGV. CDR3 protein: CASTQRKRGRENEKLFF. In DNA form, the CDR3 reads TGTGCCAGCACCCAGAGAAAACGCGGGCGGGAGAATGAAAAACTGTTTTTT.